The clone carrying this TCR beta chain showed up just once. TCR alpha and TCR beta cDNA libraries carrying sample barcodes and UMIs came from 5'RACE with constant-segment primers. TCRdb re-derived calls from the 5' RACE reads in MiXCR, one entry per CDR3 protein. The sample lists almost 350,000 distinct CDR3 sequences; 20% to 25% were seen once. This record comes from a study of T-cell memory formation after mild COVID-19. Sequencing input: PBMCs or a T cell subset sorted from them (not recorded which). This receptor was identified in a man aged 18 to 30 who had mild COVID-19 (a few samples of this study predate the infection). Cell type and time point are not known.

CDR3: CASRLVVGVPGPYGKLFF. CDR3 nucleotides: TGTGCAAGTCGCTTAGTCGTCGGAGTCCCAGGCCCTTATGGAAAACTGTTTTTT. The chain links TRBV12-2 to TRBJ1-4. TRBV12-2 is designated a pseudogene. The CDR3 covers 18 residues.